Listed below are T cell receptor beta chains from one sample, sequenced in a study of OX40 agonist ivuxolimab in advanced cancers. Assay: immunoSEQ multiplex PCR; the TCRdb copy retains only in-frame clones and omits some. The table includes fewer than 25,000 clones, approximately 85% detected once. The material sequenced was CD4+ or CD8+ T cells sorted from blood, taken in a trial of the OX40 agonist ivuxolimab. The receptor set was obtained from an adult with an advanced solid tumor such as melanoma, head and neck, liver or kidney cancer. CDR3s include the opening cysteine and the closing phenylalanine or tryptophan. D genes are given only for firm matches. Not all rows give a size; the values are once, few, many and, for expanded clones, a class.

>once|.|TRBV5-1
CASSPQIPVDEQFF
>.|.|TRBV11-1
CASSSLDRSYGYTF
>.|TRBD2|TRBV11-3
CASSLRLAGVGPDTQYF
>.|.|TRBV5-4
CASSQQGGTGELFF
>medium-sized|TRBD1|TRBV29-1
CSVRGQGYGYTF
>.|TRBD1|TRBV19
CASSIGVQGANGYTF
>.|TRBD1|TRBV10-3
CALRTGGMGTEAFF
>.|.|TRBV2
CASSDQVSHYYGYTF
>.|.|TRBV6-5
CASSYSRTGGNYGYTF
>.|.|TRBV18
CASSPVGRAYEQFF
>.|.|TRBV5-8
CASSLPLWGYTF
>.|TRBD2|TRBV2
CASRSGGDNEQFF
>.|.|TRBV6-6
CASSSVDESTDTQYF
>.|TRBD1|TRBV4-3
CASSQEGTDNEQFF
>.|TRBD1|TRBV27
CASRDRGTRGSYEQYF
>.|TRBD1|TRBV6-6
CASRQDRGRETQYF
>.|.|TRBV18
CASSPVTGDNTEAFF
>.|TRBD1|TRBV25-1
CASSEQTGYTGELFF